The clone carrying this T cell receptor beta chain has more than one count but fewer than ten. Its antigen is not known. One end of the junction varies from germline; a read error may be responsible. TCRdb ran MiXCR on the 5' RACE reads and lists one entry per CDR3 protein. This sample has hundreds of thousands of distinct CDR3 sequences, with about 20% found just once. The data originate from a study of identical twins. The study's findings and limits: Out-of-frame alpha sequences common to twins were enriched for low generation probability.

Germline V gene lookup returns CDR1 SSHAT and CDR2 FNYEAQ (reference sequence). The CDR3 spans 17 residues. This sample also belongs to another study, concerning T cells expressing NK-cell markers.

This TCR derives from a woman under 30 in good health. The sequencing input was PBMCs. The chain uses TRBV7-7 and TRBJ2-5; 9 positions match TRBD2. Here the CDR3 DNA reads TGTGCTAGCAGCTGCTTCCCACCGGGACTAGCCGGGGAGACCCAGTACTTC. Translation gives CASSCFPPGLAGETQYF.